This T cell receptor (beta chain) emerged from a study of blood T cell repertoires in COVID-19. Overall study: Samples of COVID-19 (acute and convalescent) were obtained from the United States, Italy and Spain. PBMCs, B-cell-depleted T cells, or T cells were the source of the cDNA or gDNA that made up the material.

Seattle's cohort entered during active infection and was followed longitudinally. Germline trimming cut 2 bases from V and 0 bases from J; bases unmatched to any gene: 4. Germline CDR1 and CDR2: SGHNT and YYREEE (reference sequence). This CDR3 is built from 15 residues. In the authors' methods: Amplification with reference gene primers provided the estimates of nucleated cell counts. The table came from immunoSEQ multiplex PCR; TCRdb's copy has only in-frame clones and leaves some out. Clone size and V and J calls were adopted from that table, with D and trimming inferred from the DNA. The table has roughly 52,000 clones, 82% seen once.

The receptor's source is an elderly man with COVID-19, enrolled during active disease. The gene calls are TRBV5-4 and TRBJ1-2; 7 nucleotides align to TRBD1. Sequenced material: peripheral blood. The CDR3 DNA reads as TGTGCCAGCAGCTTAGTAGGACAGGCTAACTATGGCTACACCTTC. This translates into CASSLVGQANYGYTF.